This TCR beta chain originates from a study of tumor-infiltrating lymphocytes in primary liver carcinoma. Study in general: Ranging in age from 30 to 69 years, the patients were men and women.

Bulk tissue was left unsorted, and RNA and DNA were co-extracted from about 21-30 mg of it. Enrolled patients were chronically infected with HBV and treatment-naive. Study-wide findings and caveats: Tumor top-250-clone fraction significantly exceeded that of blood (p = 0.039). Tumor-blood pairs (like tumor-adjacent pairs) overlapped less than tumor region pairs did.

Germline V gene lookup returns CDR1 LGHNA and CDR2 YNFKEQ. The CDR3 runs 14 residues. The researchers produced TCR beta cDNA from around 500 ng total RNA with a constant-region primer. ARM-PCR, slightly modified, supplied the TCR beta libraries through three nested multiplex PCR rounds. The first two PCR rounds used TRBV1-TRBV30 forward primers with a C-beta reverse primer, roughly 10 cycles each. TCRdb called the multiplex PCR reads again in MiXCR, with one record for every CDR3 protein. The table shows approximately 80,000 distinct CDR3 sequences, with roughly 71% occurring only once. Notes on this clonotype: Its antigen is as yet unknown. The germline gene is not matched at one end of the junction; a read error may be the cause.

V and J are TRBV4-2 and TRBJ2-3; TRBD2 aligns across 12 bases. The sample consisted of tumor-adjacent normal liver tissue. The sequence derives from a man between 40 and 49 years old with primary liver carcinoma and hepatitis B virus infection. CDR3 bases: TGTGCCAGGAGCCAGACTAGCGGGAGAGATACGCAGTATTTT. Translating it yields CARSQTSGRDTQYF.